Sequencing of this T cell receptor beta chain was carried out in a study of T cell responses to AZD1222 COVID-19 vaccine. A word on this clone: The antigen remains undetermined.

TCRdb's copy holds only in-frame clones and misses some; the assay was immunoSEQ multiplex PCR. The data show roughly 200,000 clones, roughly 92% seen once. The CDR3 has 14 amino acids. CDR1 is SQVTM and CDR2 is ANQGSEA in the germline V gene. Trimming removed 0 bases from V and 6 bases from J, with 14 bases in between. Study-wide findings and caveats: Among vaccine-associated CD4 TCRs, coverage spanned spike, with dominance at 160-218 and 743-854.

The receptor's source is an adult who received the AZD1222 COVID-19 vaccine. This chain uses TRBV29-1 with TRBJ1-2; a weak D match, TRBD1 (6 bases). The sequencing here drew on peripheral blood, taken 28 days after the second AZD1222 dose. The CDR3 DNA follows: TGCAGCGTTGAAGAATGGGCAGGGGCCCATGGCTACACCTTC. Residues: CSVEEWAGAHGYTF.